The rows below give T cell receptor beta chains drawn from one sample of a study of T cell repertoires in cytomegalovirus infection. The antigens of these receptors remain unknown. TCRdb itself ran the reads through MiXCR, one entry per CDR3 protein. The data contain about 180,000 distinct CDR3 sequences, roughly 22% of them singletons. Source: CD8+ T cells from cultured PBMCs, taken from culture after CMV antigen stimulation. These receptors were collected from a human donor in good health (CMV status not recorded). Some clones in this sample may be carry-over from other donors' samples. The CDR3 runs from the conserved cysteine through the conserved F or W. Fields, in order: clone size, D gene, V gene, J gene, CDR3 DNA, CDR3 protein. The D gene is left open where the match is weak. The listing skips clone size in some rows; elsewhere it reads once, few, many or a size class.

clone_size: NA
d_call: NA
v_call: TRBV7-2
j_call: TRBJ2-7
cdr3_nt: TGTGCCAGCAGCCCTCTGGGGGGGGCCAGCTACGAGCAGTACTTC
cdr3_aa: CASSPLGGASYEQYF

clone_size: NA
d_call: NA
v_call: TRBV7-8
j_call: TRBJ2-2
cdr3_nt: TGTGCCAGCAGCTTAACAGCTCAAGGGACCGGGGAGCTGTTTTTT
cdr3_aa: CASSLTAQGTGELFF

clone_size: NA
d_call: NA
v_call: TRBV7-3
j_call: TRBJ2-5
cdr3_nt: TGTGCCAGCAGGAGGAAGTTAGTCCAGGAGACCCAGTACTTC
cdr3_aa: CASRRKLVQETQYF

clone_size: NA
d_call: TRBD1
v_call: TRBV6-6
j_call: TRBJ2-5
cdr3_nt: TGTGCCAGCAGTTACTCGACAGGGGGTCTACAAGAGACCCAGTACTTC
cdr3_aa: CASSYSTGGLQETQYF

clone_size: NA
d_call: NA
v_call: TRBV24-1
j_call: TRBJ1-1
cdr3_nt: TGTGCCACCAGTGATTCCGGGACTGAAGCTTTCTTT
cdr3_aa: CATSDSGTEAFF

clone_size: NA
d_call: NA
v_call: TRBV11-2
j_call: TRBJ2-3
cdr3_nt: TGTGCCAGCAGCAAGACAGCAAGCACAGATACGCAGTATTTT
cdr3_aa: CASSKTASTDTQYF

clone_size: few
d_call: NA
v_call: TRBV7-6
j_call: TRBJ1-1
cdr3_nt: TGTGCCAGCAGCCCCGACCGGGGGAGGGCGAACACTGAAGCTTTCTTT
cdr3_aa: CASSPDRGRANTEAFF

clone_size: NA
d_call: TRBD1
v_call: TRBV15
j_call: TRBJ1-1
cdr3_nt: TGTGCCACCAGCGGACAGGGGATGAACACTGAAGCTTTCTTT
cdr3_aa: CATSGQGMNTEAFF

clone_size: NA
d_call: TRBD2
v_call: TRBV7-6
j_call: TRBJ2-1
cdr3_nt: TGTGCCAGCAGCTTAGTAGGGACCAGCGGGGACTTCTACAATGAGCAGTTCTTC
cdr3_aa: CASSLVGTSGDFYNEQFF

clone_size: once
d_call: NA
v_call: TRBV12-3/TRBV12-4
j_call: TRBJ2-2
cdr3_nt: TGTGCCAGCAGTCCCGAACAGACCGGGGAGCTGTTTTTT
cdr3_aa: CASSPEQTGELFF

clone_size: NA
d_call: NA
v_call: TRBV7-9
j_call: TRBJ2-4
cdr3_nt: TGTGCCAGCAGCTTGTCAAGAGGGGCCCGGGCTTCCAAAAACATTCAGTACTTC
cdr3_aa: CASSLSRGARASKNIQYF

clone_size: few
d_call: NA
v_call: TRBV7-8
j_call: TRBJ1-2
cdr3_nt: TGTGCCAGCAGCCCACCAGAGGTGAACTATGGCTACACCTTC
cdr3_aa: CASSPPEVNYGYTF

clone_size: NA
d_call: NA
v_call: TRBV12-3/TRBV12-4
j_call: TRBJ2-1
cdr3_nt: TGTGCCAGCACCCTAAGTCTTCCCGGCAATGAGCAGTTCTTC
cdr3_aa: CASTLSLPGNEQFF

clone_size: NA
d_call: NA
v_call: TRBV7-6
j_call: TRBJ2-7
cdr3_nt: TGTGCCAGCAGTTGGGGCCAGGGGATGTACGAGCAGTACTTC
cdr3_aa: CASSWGQGMYEQYF

clone_size: NA
d_call: TRBD1
v_call: TRBV27
j_call: TRBJ2-7
cdr3_nt: TGTGCCAGCAGTTTATCTGGGACAGGAGCCTACGAGCAGTACTTC
cdr3_aa: CASSLSGTGAYEQYF

clone_size: NA
d_call: NA
v_call: TRBV7-9
j_call: TRBJ2-7
cdr3_nt: TGTGCCAGCAGCCCCAGCGGACCCTACGAGCAGTACTTC
cdr3_aa: CASSPSGPYEQYF

clone_size: NA
d_call: NA
v_call: TRBV7-9
j_call: TRBJ1-4
cdr3_nt: TGTGCCAGCAGCTTACAACCAGGAGGTGAAAAACTGTTTTTT
cdr3_aa: CASSLQPGGEKLFF

clone_size: few
d_call: TRBD2
v_call: TRBV5-1
j_call: TRBJ2-5
cdr3_nt: TGCGCCAGCAGCCTAAACGGGGGGGCCTTAGAGACCCAGTACTTC
cdr3_aa: CASSLNGGALETQYF

clone_size: NA
d_call: TRBD2
v_call: TRBV6-2/TRBV6-3
j_call: TRBJ2-1
cdr3_nt: TGTGCCAGCAGTGCGACTAGCGGGGGGGCCTTTGAGCAGTTCTTC
cdr3_aa: CASSATSGGAFEQFF

clone_size: NA
d_call: NA
v_call: TRBV7-8
j_call: TRBJ2-5
cdr3_nt: TGTGCCAGCAGCCCCCGACGGCTAGGGGGGATTGAGACCCAGTACTTC
cdr3_aa: CASSPRRLGGIETQYF

clone_size: NA
d_call: NA
v_call: TRBV7-2
j_call: TRBJ1-6
cdr3_nt: TGTGCCAGCAGCTTATACCCCCAGGATAGAGGTTTTAAGAATTCACCCCTCCACTTT
cdr3_aa: CASSLYPQDRGFKNSPLHF

clone_size: few
d_call: TRBD1
v_call: TRBV5-6
j_call: TRBJ1-2
cdr3_nt: TGTGCCAGCAGCTTTTTGACAGGGTCCTATGGCTACACCTTC
cdr3_aa: CASSFLTGSYGYTF

clone_size: NA
d_call: NA
v_call: TRBV29-1
j_call: TRBJ2-1
cdr3_nt: TGCAGCGTTGGGGGGAGATCTTACAATGAGCAGTTCTTC
cdr3_aa: CSVGGRSYNEQFF

clone_size: NA
d_call: TRBD1
v_call: TRBV11-2
j_call: TRBJ2-1
cdr3_nt: TGTGCCAGCAGCATCCGGGACAGGACGTACAATGAGCAGTTCTTC
cdr3_aa: CASSIRDRTYNEQFF

clone_size: NA
d_call: TRBD1
v_call: TRBV7-6
j_call: TRBJ1-1
cdr3_nt: TGTGCCAGCAGCTTAGTAGCCCGGGACAGGGTGGCCACTGAAGCTTTCTTT
cdr3_aa: CASSLVARDRVATEAFF

clone_size: NA
d_call: TRBD2
v_call: TRBV7-3
j_call: TRBJ2-1
cdr3_nt: TGTGCCAGCAGCCTTTTGACTAGCGGAGTCGACAATGAGCAGTTCTTC
cdr3_aa: CASSLLTSGVDNEQFF

clone_size: few
d_call: TRBD1
v_call: TRBV20-1
j_call: TRBJ2-7
cdr3_nt: TGCAGTGCTAGCGCTACAGGGGGAGGGCAGTACTTC
cdr3_aa: CSASATGGGQYF

clone_size: NA
d_call: NA
v_call: TRBV6-2/TRBV6-3
j_call: TRBJ2-1
cdr3_nt: TGTGCCAGCAGTTCAAACTCCGAGAGGCAGTTCTTC
cdr3_aa: CASSSNSERQFF

clone_size: NA
d_call: NA
v_call: TRBV29-1
j_call: TRBJ1-1
cdr3_nt: TGCAGCGTTGACGGGGGGCGGACTGAAGCTTTCTTT
cdr3_aa: CSVDGGRTEAFF